The 6 T cell receptor beta chains listed next were all sequenced from one sample in a study of blood T cell repertoires in COVID-19. Sequencing was performed with immunoSEQ multiplex PCR; in TCRdb, only in-frame clones are kept and a portion is missing. The table lists 300,000 to 400,000 clones, around 90% of them singletons. The sequenced sample consisted of peripheral blood. The origin of the receptors is a man aged 45 to 65 with active or convalescent COVID-19.

The gene calls are TRBV27 and TRBJ2-7; 12 nucleotides line up with TRBD1. The germline V gene encodes CDR1 MNHEY and CDR2 SMNVEV (reference sequence). After removal of 5 bases from V and 2 bases from J, the junction contained 1 base not matched to a gene. The CDR3 extends over 14 amino acids. The CDR3 spells CASSGTGGTYEQYF. The CDR3 DNA reads as TGTGCCAGCAGTGGGACAGGGGGCACCTACGAGCAGTACTTC.

The rearrangement uses TRBV11-2 and TRBJ1-1; TRBD1 might be the D (5 bases). The CDR3 is 13 amino acids. CDR1 is SGHAT and CDR2 is FQNNGV in the germline V gene. V was shortened by 2 bases and J by 5 bases, with 9 bases between the two germline ends. The CDR3 reads CASSLSPGTEAFF. CDR3 nucleotide sequence: TGTGCCAGCAGCTTATCGCCAGGGACTGAAGCTTTCTTT.

Here the CDR3 DNA reads TGTGCCAGTAAATATGGACAGGCGGCATATAGCAATCAGCCCCAGCATTTT. The encoded protein is CASKYGQAAYSNQPQHF. This sequence joins TRBV19 and TRBJ1-5; 7 nucleotides agree with TRBD1. V gave up 7 bases and J gave up 0 bases; unmatched junction bases: 12. CDR3 size: 17 residues. Per the germline V gene, CDR1 is LNHDA and CDR2 is SQIVND (reference sequence).

This chain joins TRBV9 and TRBJ2-7; D is possibly TRBD2 (6 bases). The CDR3 has 15 amino acids. V was pared by 3 bases and J by 0 bases, with 13 bases between. Germline V CDR1 and CDR2: SGDLS, YYNGEE. CDR3 residues: CASSEAPGSSYEQYF. CDR3 nucleotides: TGTGCCAGCAGCGAAGCACCCGGGAGCTCCTACGAGCAGTACTTC.

This chain joins TRBV15 and TRBJ1-3, with 7 bases aligning to TRBD1. V was clipped by 7 bases and J by 0 bases; unmatched bases: 3. Germline V CDR1 and CDR2: LNHNV, YYDKDF (reference sequence). This CDR3 comprises 14 residues. This CDR3 is CATNAGGSGNTIYF. CDR3 nucleotides: TGTGCCACCAATGCAGGGGGCTCTGGAAACACCATATATTTT.

This chain joins TRBV13 and TRBJ1-3; D ambiguous. V lost 3 bases and J 4 bases, leaving 16 bases between the germline ends. The CDR3 runs to 16 residues. The germline CDR1 and CDR2 sequences are PRHDT and FYEKMQ (reference sequence). Here the CDR3 DNA reads TGTGCCAGCAGCTTGGCCGTGGAACTCGGGGGAAACACCATATATTTT. It specifies CASSLAVELGGNTIYF.